This T cell receptor (beta chain) comes out of a study of T-cell reconstitution after alpha-beta-depleted transplantation in children. Construction of the TCRbeta library involved unique molecular identifiers. MiXCR, run by TCRdb on the PCR reads, gives a single entry per CDR3 protein. The table shows roughly 350,000 distinct CDR3 sequences, with 16% occurring only once. Ten or more counts support this clonotype. Its specificity is not known. CDR3 size: 15 residues. Trimming pared 5 bases from V and 6 bases from J, leaving 16 bases between. Study conclusions and caveats: In some patients, recipient T cells and intrathymic progenitors surviving conditioning explained high day-60 diversity. There were reportedly several hundred expanded graft clones from which alpha-beta T cells came about two months after transplant. At one year after transplant, newly produced T cells mostly accounted for T-cell counts and diversity.

The TCR was taken from a male patient between 2 and 15 years old who had a stem cell transplant for acute lymphoblastic leukemia, so the T cells may come from the graft donor. The V call is TRBV12-3 or TRBV12-4, the J call TRBJ2-2; D uncertain. This material consisted of PBMCs, mostly from graft donor cells, taken 360 days after TCRalphabeta/CD19-depleted stem cell transplant. The CDR3 sequence is CASSRRGDNAGELFF. CDR3 DNA sequence: TGTGCCAGCAGTCGACGTGGGGATAACGCCGGGGAGCTGTTTTTT.